The clone carrying this T cell receptor (beta chain) was detected many times. Antigen specificity is unknown. Each CDR3 protein gets one entry after TCRdb re-called the RACE reads with MiXCR. This table holds approximately 52,000 distinct CDR3 sequences, around a tenth found once. This sample is part of a study of human T cells and chemical hapten exposure. The time point was: pre-sensitization, week 0. The treatment was: therapeutic diphenylcyclopropenone sensitization with weekly scalp DPC. Regarding the study as a whole: Higher patch test scores went with higher counts of PT1 expanded TCRs.

The CDR3 runs 14 residues. In germline, CDR1 is SGHAT, CDR2 FQNNGV. Trimming cost V 5 bases and J 1 base; bases outside gene matches: 4. The chain employs TRBV11-2 and TRBJ2-7, with 8 bases identical to TRBD1. This sequence originates from a woman aged 40 to 50 with alopecia areata. Some clones in this sample may be carry-over from other donors' samples. The sequenced sample was whole blood, obtained in connection with sensitization to the hapten diphenylcyclopropenone (DPC). CDR3 DNA: TGTGCCAGCAGCGGCGGGGACAGGTCCTACGAGCAGTACTTC. It translates to CASSGGDRSYEQYF.